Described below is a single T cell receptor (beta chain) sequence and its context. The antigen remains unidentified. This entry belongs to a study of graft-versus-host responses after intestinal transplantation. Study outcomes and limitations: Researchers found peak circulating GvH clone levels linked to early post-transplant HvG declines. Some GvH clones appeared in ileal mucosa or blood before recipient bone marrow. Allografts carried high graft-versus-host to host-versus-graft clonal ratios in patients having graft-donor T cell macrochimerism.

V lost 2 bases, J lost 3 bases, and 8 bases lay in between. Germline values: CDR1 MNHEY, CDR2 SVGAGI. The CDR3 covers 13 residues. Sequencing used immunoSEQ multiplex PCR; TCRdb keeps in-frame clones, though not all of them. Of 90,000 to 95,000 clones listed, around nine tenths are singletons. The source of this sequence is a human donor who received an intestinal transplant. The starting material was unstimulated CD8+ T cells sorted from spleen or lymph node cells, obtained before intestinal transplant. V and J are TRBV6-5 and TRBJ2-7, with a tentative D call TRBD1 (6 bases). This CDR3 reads CASSYGRGYEQYF. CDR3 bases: TGTGCCAGCAGTTACGGCAGGGGCTACGAGCAGTACTTC.